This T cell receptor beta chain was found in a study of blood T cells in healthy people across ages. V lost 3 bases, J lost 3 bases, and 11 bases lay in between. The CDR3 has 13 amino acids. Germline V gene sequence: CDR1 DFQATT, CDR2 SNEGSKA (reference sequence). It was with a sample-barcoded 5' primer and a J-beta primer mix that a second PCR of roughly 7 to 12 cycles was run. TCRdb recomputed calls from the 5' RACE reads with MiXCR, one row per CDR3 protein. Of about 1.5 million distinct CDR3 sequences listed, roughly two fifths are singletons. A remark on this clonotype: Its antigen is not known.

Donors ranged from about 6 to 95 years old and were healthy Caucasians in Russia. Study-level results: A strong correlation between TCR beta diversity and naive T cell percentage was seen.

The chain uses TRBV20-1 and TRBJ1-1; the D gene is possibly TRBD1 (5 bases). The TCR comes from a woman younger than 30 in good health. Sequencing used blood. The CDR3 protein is CSASRGADTEAFF. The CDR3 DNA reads TGCAGTGCTAGTAGGGGCGCGGACACTGAAGCTTTCTTT.